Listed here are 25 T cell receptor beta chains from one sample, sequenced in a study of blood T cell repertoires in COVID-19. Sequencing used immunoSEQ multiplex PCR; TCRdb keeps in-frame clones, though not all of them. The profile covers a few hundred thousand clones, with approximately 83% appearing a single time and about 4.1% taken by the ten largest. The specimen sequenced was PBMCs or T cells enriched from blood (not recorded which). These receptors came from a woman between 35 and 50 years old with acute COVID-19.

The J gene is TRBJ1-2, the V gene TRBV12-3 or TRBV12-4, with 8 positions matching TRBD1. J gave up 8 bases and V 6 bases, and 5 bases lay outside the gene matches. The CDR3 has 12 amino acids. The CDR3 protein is CASSSQGGGYTF. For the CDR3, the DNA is TGTGCCAGCAGCTCACAGGGGGGCGGCTACACCTTC.

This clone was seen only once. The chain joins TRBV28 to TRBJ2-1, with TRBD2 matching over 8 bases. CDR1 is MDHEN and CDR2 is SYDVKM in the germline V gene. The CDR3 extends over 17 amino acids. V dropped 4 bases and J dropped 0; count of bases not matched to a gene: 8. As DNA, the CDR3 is TGTGCCAGCAGTTCCCTAGCGGGTGTAAGCTCCTACAATGAGCAGTTCTTC. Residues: CASSSLAGVSSYNEQFF.

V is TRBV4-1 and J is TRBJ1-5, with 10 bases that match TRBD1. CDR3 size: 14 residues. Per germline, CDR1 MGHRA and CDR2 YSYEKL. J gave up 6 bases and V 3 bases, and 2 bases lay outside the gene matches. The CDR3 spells CASSQDRGGQPQHF. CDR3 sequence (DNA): TGCGCCAGCAGCCAGGACAGGGGGGGTCAGCCCCAGCATTTT.

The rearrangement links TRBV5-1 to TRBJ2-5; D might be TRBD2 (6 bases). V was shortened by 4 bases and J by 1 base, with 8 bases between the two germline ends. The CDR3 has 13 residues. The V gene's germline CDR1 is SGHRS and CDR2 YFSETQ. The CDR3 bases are TGCGCCAGCAGCGTTAGCGGCCAAGAGACCCAGTACTTC. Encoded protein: CASSVSGQETQYF.

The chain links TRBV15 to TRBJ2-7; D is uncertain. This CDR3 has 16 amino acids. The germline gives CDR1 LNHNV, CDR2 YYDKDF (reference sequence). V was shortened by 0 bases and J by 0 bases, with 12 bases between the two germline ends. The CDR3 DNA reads TGTGCCACCAGCAGAGACCCGCAGGTACACTCCTACGAGCAGTACTTC. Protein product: CATSRDPQVHSYEQYF.

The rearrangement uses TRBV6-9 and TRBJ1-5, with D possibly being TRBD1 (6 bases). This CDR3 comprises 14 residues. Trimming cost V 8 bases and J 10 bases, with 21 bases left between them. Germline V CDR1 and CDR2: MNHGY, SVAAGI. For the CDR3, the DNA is TGTGCCAGCCCGCCCGACAGGCCCGGGGATCCCCAGCATTTT. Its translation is CASPPDRPGDPQHF.

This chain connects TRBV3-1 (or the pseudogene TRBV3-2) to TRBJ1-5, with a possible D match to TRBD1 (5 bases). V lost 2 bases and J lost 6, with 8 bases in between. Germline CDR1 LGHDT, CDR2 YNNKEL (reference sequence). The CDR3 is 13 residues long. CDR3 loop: CASSQLQGQPQHF. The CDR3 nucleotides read TGTGCCAGCAGCCAACTCCAGGGTCAGCCCCAGCATTTT.

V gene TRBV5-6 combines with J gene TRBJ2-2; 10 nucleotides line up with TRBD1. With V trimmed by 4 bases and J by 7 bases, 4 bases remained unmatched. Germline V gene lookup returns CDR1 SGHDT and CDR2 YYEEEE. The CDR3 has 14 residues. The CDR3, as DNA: TGTGCCAGCAGCCGACAGGGGGCCGGCGGGGAGCTGTTTTTT. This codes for CASSRQGAGGELFF.

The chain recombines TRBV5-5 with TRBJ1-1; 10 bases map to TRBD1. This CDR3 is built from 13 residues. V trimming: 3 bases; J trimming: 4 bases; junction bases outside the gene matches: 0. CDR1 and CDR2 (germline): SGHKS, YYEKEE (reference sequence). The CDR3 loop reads CASSWDRGTEAFF. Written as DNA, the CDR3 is TGTGCCAGCAGCTGGGACAGGGGCACTGAAGCTTTCTTT.

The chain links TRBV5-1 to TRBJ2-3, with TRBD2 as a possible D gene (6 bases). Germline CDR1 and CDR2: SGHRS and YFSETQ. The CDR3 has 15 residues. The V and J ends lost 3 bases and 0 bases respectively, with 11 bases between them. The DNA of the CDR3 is TGCGCCAGCAGCTCCTCCGGGACTAGCACAGATACGCAGTATTTT. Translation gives CASSSSGTSTDTQYF.

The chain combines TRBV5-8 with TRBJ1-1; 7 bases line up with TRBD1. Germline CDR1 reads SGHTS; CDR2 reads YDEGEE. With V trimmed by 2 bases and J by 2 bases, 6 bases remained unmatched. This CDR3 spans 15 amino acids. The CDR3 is CASSFPDRENTEAFF. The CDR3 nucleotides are TGTGCCAGCAGCTTTCCCGACAGGGAAAACACTGAAGCTTTCTTT.

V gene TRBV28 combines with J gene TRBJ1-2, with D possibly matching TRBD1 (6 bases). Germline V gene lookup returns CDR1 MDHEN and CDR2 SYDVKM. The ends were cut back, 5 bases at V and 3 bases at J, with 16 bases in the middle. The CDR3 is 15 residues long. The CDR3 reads CASSPYQGLHYGYTF. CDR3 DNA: TGTGCCAGCAGTCCCTACCAGGGGCTTCACTATGGCTACACCTTC.

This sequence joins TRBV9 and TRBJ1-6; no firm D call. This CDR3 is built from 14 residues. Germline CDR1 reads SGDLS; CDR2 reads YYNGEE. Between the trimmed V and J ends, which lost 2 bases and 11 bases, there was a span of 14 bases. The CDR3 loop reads CASSVRDFGAPLHF. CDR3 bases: TGTGCCAGCAGCGTTAGGGATTTCGGGGCACCCCTCCACTTT.

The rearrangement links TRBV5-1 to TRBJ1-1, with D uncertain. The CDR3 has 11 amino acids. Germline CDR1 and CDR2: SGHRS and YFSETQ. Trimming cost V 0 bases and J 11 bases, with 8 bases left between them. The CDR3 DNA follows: TGCGCCAGCAGCTTGGGAGGGTACGCTTTCTTT. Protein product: CASSLGGYAFF. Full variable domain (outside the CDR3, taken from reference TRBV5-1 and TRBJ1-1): KAGVTQTPRYLIKTRGQQVTLSCSPISGHRSVSWYQQTPGQGLQFLFEYFSETQRNKGNFPGRFSGRQFSNSRSEMNVSTLELGDSALYLCASSLGGYAFFGQGTRLTVV.

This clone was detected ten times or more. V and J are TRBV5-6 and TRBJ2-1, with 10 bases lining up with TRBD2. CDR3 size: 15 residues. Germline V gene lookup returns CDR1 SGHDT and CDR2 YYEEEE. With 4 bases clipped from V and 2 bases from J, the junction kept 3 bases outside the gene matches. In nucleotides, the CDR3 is TGTGCCAGCAGCCCCGGGACTAGCGCCTACAATGAGCAGTTCTTC. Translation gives CASSPGTSAYNEQFF. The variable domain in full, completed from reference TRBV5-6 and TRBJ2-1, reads DAGVTQSPTHLIKTRGQQVTLRCSPKSGHDTVSWYQQALGQGPQFIFQYYEEEERQRGNFPDRFSGHQFPNYSSELNVNALLLGDSALYLCASSPGTSAYNEQFFGPGTRLTVL.

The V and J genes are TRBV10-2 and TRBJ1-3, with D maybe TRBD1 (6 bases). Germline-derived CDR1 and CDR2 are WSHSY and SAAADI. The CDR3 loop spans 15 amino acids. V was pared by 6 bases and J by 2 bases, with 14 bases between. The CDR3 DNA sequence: TGCGCCAGCAGCCCGATAGGGGGAACTGGAAACACCATATATTTT. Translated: CASSPIGGTGNTIYF.

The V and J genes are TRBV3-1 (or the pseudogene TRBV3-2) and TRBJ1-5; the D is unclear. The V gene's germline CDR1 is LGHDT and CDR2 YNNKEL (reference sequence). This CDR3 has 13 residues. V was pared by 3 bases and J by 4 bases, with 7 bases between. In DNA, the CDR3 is TGTGCCAGCAGCCAGTCAGGAAATCAGCCCCAGCATTTT. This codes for CASSQSGNQPQHF.

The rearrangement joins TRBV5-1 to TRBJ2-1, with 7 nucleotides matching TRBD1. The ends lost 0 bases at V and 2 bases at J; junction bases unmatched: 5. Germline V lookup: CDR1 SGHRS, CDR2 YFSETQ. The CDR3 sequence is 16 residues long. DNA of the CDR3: TGCGCCAGCAGCTTGGCTCCACAGGGGACCTACAATGAGCAGTTCTTC. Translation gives CASSLAPQGTYNEQFF.

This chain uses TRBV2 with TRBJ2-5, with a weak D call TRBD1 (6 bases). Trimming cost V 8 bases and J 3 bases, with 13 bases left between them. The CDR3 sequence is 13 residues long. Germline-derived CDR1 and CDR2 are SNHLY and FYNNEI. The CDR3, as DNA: TGTGCCAGCGTCCGGGACAAAAAAGAGACCCAGTACTTC. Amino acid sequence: CASVRDKKETQYF.

For the CDR3, the DNA is TGTGCCACCAGCTTTAGCTCCGGGACAGTTCTCTCCTACGAGCAGTACTTC. This encodes CATSFSSGTVLSYEQYF. The chain couples TRBV15 to TRBJ2-7, with 7 bases fitting TRBD1. The V gene's germline CDR1 is LNHNV and CDR2 YYDKDF (reference sequence). After removal of 5 bases from V and 0 bases from J, the junction contained 13 bases not matched to a gene. This CDR3 has 17 residues.

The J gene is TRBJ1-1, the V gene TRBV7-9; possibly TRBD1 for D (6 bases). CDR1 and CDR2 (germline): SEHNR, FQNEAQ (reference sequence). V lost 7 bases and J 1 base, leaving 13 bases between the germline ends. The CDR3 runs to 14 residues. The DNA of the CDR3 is TGTGCCAGCAACTTGGGACAACAGAACACTGAAGCTTTCTTT. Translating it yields CASNLGQQNTEAFF.

The CDR3 nucleotides read TGTGCCAGCGCAGGGGCCGCTTGGAATGAGCAGTTCTTC. Its translation is CASAGAAWNEQFF. The chain uses TRBV12-3 or TRBV12-4 and TRBJ2-1, with D possibly being TRBD1 (6 bases). The CDR3 has 13 amino acids. Trimming removed 8 bases at V and 7 bases at J, with 15 bases between.

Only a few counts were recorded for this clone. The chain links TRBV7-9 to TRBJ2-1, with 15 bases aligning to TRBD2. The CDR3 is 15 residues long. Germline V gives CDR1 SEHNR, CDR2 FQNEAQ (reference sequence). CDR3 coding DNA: TGTGCAGACGGAGGACTAGCGGGAGGGCCTAATGAGCAGTTCTTC. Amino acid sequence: CADGGLAGGPNEQFF.

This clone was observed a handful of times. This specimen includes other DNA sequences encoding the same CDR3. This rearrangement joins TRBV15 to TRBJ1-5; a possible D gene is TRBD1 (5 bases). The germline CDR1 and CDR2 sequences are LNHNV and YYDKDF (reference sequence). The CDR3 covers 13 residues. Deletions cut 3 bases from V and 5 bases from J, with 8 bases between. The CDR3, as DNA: TGTGCCACCAGCAGGGGGGGGGATCAGCCCCAGCATTTT. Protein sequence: CATSRGGDQPQHF.

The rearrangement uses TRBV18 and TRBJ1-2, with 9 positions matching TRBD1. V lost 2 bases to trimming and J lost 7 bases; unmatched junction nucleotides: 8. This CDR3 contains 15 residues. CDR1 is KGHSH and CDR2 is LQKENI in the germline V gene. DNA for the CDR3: TGTGCCAGCTCACCAGGACAGGGGAAGGCTATTGGCTACACCTTC. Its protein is CASSPGQGKAIGYTF.